A selection of T cell receptor beta chains follows, all from one sample in a study of identical twins. TCRdb re-derived calls from the 5' RACE reads in MiXCR, one entry per CDR3 protein. This sample yields some 1,600,000 distinct CDR3 sequences, of which around 33% are seen a single time; approximately 0.29% belongs to the top ten. The source material was cord blood. Every receptor here comes from a newborn girl in good health. Each CDR3 is given with its conserved first and last residue. D genes are given only for firm matches. For some rows the clone size is stated as once, few or many, or as a class when expanded; others skip it.

J | size | D | V | DNA | CDR3
TRBJ2-4 | - | - | TRBV4-2 | TGTGCCAGCAGCCAAGATTTGCGTCAGGGGCGAGACATTCAGTACTTC | CASSQDLRQGRDIQYF
TRBJ1-3 | - | TRBD1 | TRBV12-3/TRBV12-4 | TGTGCCAGCAGACAAACAGGGGGCGGAAACACCATATATTTT | CASRQTGGGNTIYF
TRBJ2-7 | many | - | TRBV4-2 | TGTGCCAGCAGCCAAGATTTTGCCAGCTTCTCCTACGAGCAGTACTTC | CASSQDFASFSYEQYF
TRBJ2-7 | many | TRBD2 | TRBV12-3/TRBV12-4 | TGTGCCAGCAGTCCGAGACTAGCGGGAGGCGAGTACGAGCAGTACTTC | CASSPRLAGGEYEQYF
TRBJ1-4 | few | - | TRBV20-1 | TGCAGTGCCGCAGCCTACTTTAATGAAAAACTGTTTTTT | CSAAAYFNEKLFF
TRBJ1-6 | few | - | TRBV2 | TGTGCCAGCAGTGAACCGGCTCCCGGGGACTCCTATAATTCACCCCTCCACTTT | CASSEPAPGDSYNSPLHF
TRBJ1-6 | few | - | TRBV11-2 | TGTGCCAGCAGCTTAGCGTGGGGCGCATATTCACCCCTCCACTTT | CASSLAWGAYSPLHF
TRBJ2-3 | - | TRBD2 | TRBV7-2 | TGTGCCAGCAGCTTATATTATAGGTCTGGGCGGGGGGAAGTCACAGATACGCAGTATTTT | CASSLYYRSGRGEVTDTQYF
TRBJ1-2 | few | TRBD1 | TRBV7-2 | TGTGCCAGCAGCTTAGTAGGACAGGGGGCTAGCGGCTACACCTTC | CASSLVGQGASGYTF
TRBJ1-1 | few | - | TRBV29-1 | TGCAGCGCTGAAAGGGACACTGAAGCTTTCTTT | CSAERDTEAFF
TRBJ1-4 | few | TRBD1 | TRBV5-1 | TGCGCCAGCAGCTTCGCCGGGACAGGGGACGAAAAACTGTTTTTT | CASSFAGTGDEKLFF
TRBJ2-4 | - | - | TRBV20-1 | TGCAGTGTTAGAGATGCCCAAGGGAACGCCTTCGGGAAGCAGTACTTC | CSVRDAQGNAFGKQYF
TRBJ2-1 | - | - | TRBV20-1 | TGCAGTGCTAGAGATAGGTATGAGCAGTTCTTC | CSARDRYEQFF
TRBJ1-2 | few | TRBD1 | TRBV6-5 | TGTGCCAGCAGTTACTCCCGGACAGGGACTAACTATGGCTACACCTTC | CASSYSRTGTNYGYTF
TRBJ2-7 | few | TRBD1 | TRBV7-2 | TGTGCCAGCAGCCCCTCCGACAGGGCACGTTACGAGCAGTACTTC | CASSPSDRARYEQYF
TRBJ2-7 | many | TRBD2 | TRBV28 | TGTGCCAGCAGTTTTGGACTAGCGGTCTACGAGCAGTACTTC | CASSFGLAVYEQYF
TRBJ2-7 | few | - | TRBV10-3 | TGTGCCATCAGCCCGGGGTGGAACGAGCAGTACTTC | CAISPGWNEQYF
TRBJ2-1 | - | - | TRBV5-6 | TGTGCCAGCAGCTTGATAGCGACAGGTTTCAATGAGCAGTTCTTC | CASSLIATGFNEQFF
TRBJ2-3 | - | - | TRBV20-1 | TGCAGTGCTAGAGCCTTATCCCCCGGGAACCTTCCAGATACGCAGTATTTT | CSARALSPGNLPDTQYF
TRBJ2-1 | many | TRBD2 | TRBV29-1 | TGCAGCGTTGAAGAGGCAGCGGGAGGCCCGCTCAATGAGCAGTTCTTC | CSVEEAAGGPLNEQFF
TRBJ2-4 | few | - | TRBV19 | TGTGCCAGTAGTATAGATAACGGAACGGCCAAAAACATTCAGTACTTC | CASSIDNGTAKNIQYF
TRBJ2-2 | - | TRBD1 | TRBV27 | TGTGCCAGCAGTTCCGGGACAGGGTGGAGGGAGCTGTTTTTT | CASSSGTGWRELFF
TRBJ2-7 | few | TRBD1 | TRBV7-8 | TGTGCCAGCAGCTTCCAGGGGGCCTTCCTACACGAGCAGTACTTC | CASSFQGAFLHEQYF
TRBJ2-5 | - | - | TRBV6-6 | TGTGCCAGCAGAACTGGAGGGACCCCAGAGACCCAGTACTTC | CASRTGGTPETQYF
TRBJ2-1 | - | TRBD2 | TRBV6-5 | TGTGCCAGCAGTTACAGCGGGAGGGGGTTATATGAGCAGTTCTTC | CASSYSGRGLYEQFF
TRBJ1-1 | few | - | TRBV10-3 | TGTGCCATCAGTGCCAGGGGTGGCACTGAAGCTTTCTTT | CAISARGGTEAFF
TRBJ2-5 | - | - | TRBV29-1 | TGCAGCGTTGAAGATCGCCAGCACCAAGAGACCCAGTACTTC | CSVEDRQHQETQYF
TRBJ2-3 | few | - | TRBV27 | TGTGCCAGCAGCCGCCGGGACTCAGCCACAGATACGCAGTATTTT | CASSRRDSATDTQYF
TRBJ2-1 | few | - | TRBV14 | TGTGCCACCGGGACTGGGACGGGTGAGCAGTTCTTC | CATGTGTGEQFF
TRBJ1-2 | few | - | TRBV6-1 | TGTGCCACAAGGGCTAACTATGGCTACACCTTC | CATRANYGYTF
TRBJ1-4 | few | - | TRBV7-7 | TGTGCTAGCAGCCGGGACGTGAATGAAAAACTGTTTTTT | CASSRDVNEKLFF
TRBJ2-5 | - | TRBD2 | TRBV20-1 | TGCAGTGCTGTCGGGACTAGCTTTGAGACCCAGTACTTC | CSAVGTSFETQYF
TRBJ2-5 | few | - | TRBV7-2 | TGTGCCAGCAGCCCGGACAGTTCTTGGGAGACCCAGTACTTC | CASSPDSSWETQYF